The clone carrying this T cell receptor beta chain was picked up one time. Its specificity is not known. This sample was taken from a study of graft-versus-host responses after intestinal transplantation. Study overall: Multivisceral, liver-intestinal, or isolated intestinal transplants were received by the recipients. Each recipient received anti-thymocyte globulin induction, then tacrolimus and steroids for about three years. Regarding the study as a whole: Graft-donor T cell macrochimerism in patients accompanied high graft-versus-host to host-versus-graft clonal ratios in allografts. Among recipient marrow samples, GvH clones were found; some appeared first in ileum or blood.

Clones were read by immunoSEQ multiplex PCR, and TCRdb kept only the in-frame ones, dropping some. Of over 85,000 clones listed, about 95% are singletons. CDR1 is WNHNN and CDR2 is SYGVQD in the germline V gene (reference sequence). The CDR3 loop spans 15 amino acids. J was trimmed by 4 bases and V by 3 bases; bases with no gene match: 4. This TCR came from a human donor who was the organ donor for an intestinal transplant. The chain uses TRBV10-1 and TRBJ2-2, with 8 bases fitting TRBD1. The source material was unstimulated CD4+ T cells sorted from spleen or lymph node cells, sampled before transplant. CDR3 DNA: TGCGCCAGCAGTGACAGGGGGCGCGGCACCGGGGAGCTGTTTTTT. Encoded protein: CASSDRGRGTGELFF.